The TCR beta chain under discussion was sequenced for a study of cytomegalovirus exposure and HLA in healthy donors. Use of 60 Vbeta and 13 Jbeta primers characterized the PCR. Profiling relied on immunoSEQ multiplex PCR, and the TCRdb table lists in-frame clones only, not all of them. This table has tens of thousands of clones, about 80% appearing once. From germline, CDR1 is SGHTA and CDR2 FQGNSA. Deletions cut 5 bases from V and 5 bases from J, with 12 bases between. CDR3 size: 13 residues. The TCR originated in a man between 45 and 60 years old in good health and CMV-seronegative. This sequence joins TRBV7-2 and TRBJ1-2; no clear D gene. Input material: PBMCs. DNA for the CDR3: TGTGCCAGCAGCCCCCGGGGTTGGTATGGCTACACCTTC. Amino acid sequence: CASSPRGWYGYTF.